This T cell receptor beta chain was found in a study of blood T cell repertoires in COVID-19. Overall study context: The United States, Italy and Spain provided the acute and convalescent COVID-19 samples. Sources were T cells, B-cell-depleted T cells, or PBMCs; the material itself was cDNA or gDNA.

V lost 0 bases and J lost 5; bases outside the gene matches: 3. CDR3 length equals 15 residues. CDR1 and CDR2 from the germline V gene are KGHSH and LQKENI. How the authors handled the data: Amplifying reference gene primers gave estimates of nucleated cell counts. The protocol was immunoSEQ multiplex PCR, while the TCRdb copy is restricted to in-frame clones and leaves out a portion. V, J and clone size are taken as reported in that table, and D and trimming were inferred from the DNA itself. Here the sample spans tens of thousands of clones, about nine tenths being singletons. This sequence joins TRBV18 and TRBJ2-3; 9 bases align to TRBD1. The sample taken for sequencing was peripheral blood. The sequence was collected from a human donor in a cohort sampled during active COVID-19. Written as DNA, the CDR3 is TGTGCCAGCTCACCACCGGGACAGGGTGTAGATACGCAGTATTTT. Amino acids: CASSPPGQGVDTQYF.